This TCR beta chain appears in the sequencing data of a study of blood T cell repertoires in COVID-19. Sequencing used immunoSEQ multiplex PCR; TCRdb keeps in-frame clones, though not all of them. Altogether some 100,000 clones are present, more than 60% being singletons, with the ten largest covering roughly 2.5%. Germline lookup yields CDR1 SNHLY and CDR2 FYNNEI. The CDR3 is 16 residues long. The V gene end was trimmed by 3 bases and the J gene end by 6 bases; junction bases not matched to a gene: 7. Sequenced input: peripheral blood. This clonotype originated in a man aged 50 or older with acute or convalescent COVID-19. The V and J genes are TRBV2 and TRBJ2-2; 10 bases align to TRBD1. As DNA, the CDR3 is TGTGCCAGCAGTGAGATTGGACAGGGGGATTCCGGGGAGCTGTTTTTT. Translating gives CASSEIGQGDSGELFF. Together with reference TRBV2 and TRBJ2-2, the CDR3 gives the full variable domain: EPEVTQTPSHQVTQMGQEVILRCVPISNHLYFYWYRQILGQKVEFLVSFYNNEISEKSEIFDDQFSVERPDGSNFTLKIRSTKLEDSAMYFCASSEIGQGDSGELFFGEGSRLTVL.